This TCR beta chain emerged from a study of OX40 agonist ivuxolimab in advanced cancers. General observations from the study: Clonal expansion from baseline to week 6 occurred in both CD4+ and CD8+ T cells.

Germline V lookup: CDR1 LNHDA, CDR2 SQIVND (reference sequence). CDR3 length: 15 residues. Trimming shortened V by 1 base and J by 6 bases, and 12 bases separated the two germline ends. Comments on this clone: Antigen unknown.

Drawing of blood for sampling happened at baseline, at cycle 4 day 1, and at cycle 7 day 1. The repertoire was sequenced with immunoSEQ multiplex PCR; TCRdb's copy has only in-frame clones and lacks some. The sample yields around 100,000 clones, approximately 89% seen once. The receptor comes from an adult with an advanced solid tumor such as melanoma, head and neck, liver or kidney cancer. Sample: CD4+ or CD8+ T cells sorted from blood, taken in a trial of the OX40 agonist ivuxolimab. The chain couples TRBV19 to TRBJ1-4; D is unresolved. In DNA, the CDR3 is TGTGCCAGTAGTATAGGGCCGATGACTTATGAAAAACTGTTTTTT. Encoded protein: CASSIGPMTYEKLFF. Complete variable domain (other parts from reference TRBV19 and TRBJ1-4): DGGITQSPKYLFRKEGQNVTLSCEQNLNHDAMYWYRQDPGQGLRLIYYSQIVNDFQKGDIAEGYSVSREKKESFPLTVTSAQKNPTAFYLCASSIGPMTYEKLFFGSGTQLSVL.